The rows below give T cell receptor beta chains drawn from one sample of a study of cytomegalovirus exposure and HLA in healthy donors. Clones were sequenced by immunoSEQ multiplex PCR, and TCRdb holds only the in-frame ones, with some missing. Of approximately 100,000 clones listed, roughly three quarters are singletons. Sequencing was done on a sample of PBMCs. Receptors were obtained from a man in his forties in good health and CMV-seropositive. Both conserved end residues are part of each CDR3. The order of the fields is V gene, CDR3 protein.

TRBV28,CASSPRQDSPLHF
TRBV6-1,CASSSGTGIYNEQFF
TRBV2,CASRGDTAGAGANVLTF
TRBV5-6,CASSLASEAFF
TRBV6-5,CASSYSGGRRNNEQFF
TRBV7-9,CASSSGLERNEQFF
TRBV7-9,CASSADTRNTEAFF
TRBV5-1,CASGSGASTDTQYF
TRBV5-5,CASSLEPGAGRTDTQYF
TRBV19,CASSIHNPYGYTF
TRBV9,CASSVGNRDYGYTF
TRBV12-5,CASGLGLVNNEQFF
TRBV6-4,CASSADTGWGTEAFF
TRBV6-1,CASSERDRSSYNEQFF
TRBV6-1,CASSPYVGENTEAFF
TRBV19,CASSIGDRGLDGYTF
TRBV5-1,CASSPPGLAGALEQFF
TRBV6-6,CASSYPGERTDTQYF
TRBV4-1,CASSPGLAGEETQYF
TRBV28,CASSLQGNYGYTF
TRBV19,CASSRDRLDGYGYTF
TRBV4-3,CASSQDRDSNGYTF
TRBV28,CASSHGNTEAFF
TRBV7-2,CASSLDGQVSGNTIYF
TRBV15,CATSRGTGHNEQFF
TRBV6-1,CASSEAGWTGATGYTF
TRBV27,CASRWGTGDYGYTF
TRBV7-9,CASSFSGQGYGQPQHF
TRBV14,CASSQDSLQPQHF
TRBV30,CAWSVGGSGNTIYF
TRBV6-1,CASTRDNTDTQYF
TRBV30,CAWSGAGGRQPQHF